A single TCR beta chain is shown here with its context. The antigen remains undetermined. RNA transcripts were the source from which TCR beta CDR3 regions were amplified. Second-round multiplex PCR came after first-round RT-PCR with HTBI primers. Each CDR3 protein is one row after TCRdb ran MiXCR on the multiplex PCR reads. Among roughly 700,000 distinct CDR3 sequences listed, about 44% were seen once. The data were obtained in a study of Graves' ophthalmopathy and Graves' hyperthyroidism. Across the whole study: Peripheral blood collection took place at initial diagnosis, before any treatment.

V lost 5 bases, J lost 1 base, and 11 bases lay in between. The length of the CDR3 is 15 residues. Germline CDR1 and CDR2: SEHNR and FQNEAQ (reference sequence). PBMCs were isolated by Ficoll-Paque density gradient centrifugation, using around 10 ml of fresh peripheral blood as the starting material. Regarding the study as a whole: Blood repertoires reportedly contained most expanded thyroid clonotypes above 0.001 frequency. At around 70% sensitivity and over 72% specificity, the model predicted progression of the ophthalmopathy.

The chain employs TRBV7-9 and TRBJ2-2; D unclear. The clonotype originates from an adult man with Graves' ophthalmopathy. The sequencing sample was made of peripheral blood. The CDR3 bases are TGTGCCAGCAGCCCCCACAGACAGAACACCGGGGAGCTGTTTTTT. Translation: CASSPHRQNTGELFF.